Below, 16 T cell receptor beta chains from the same sample are listed, as sequenced in a study of cytomegalovirus exposure and HLA in healthy donors. PCR involved 60 Vbeta and 13 Jbeta primers. TCRdb's copy holds only in-frame clones and misses some; the assay was immunoSEQ multiplex PCR. The sample lists just over 85,000 clones, over 70% occurring once. Sequencing was done on a sample of PBMCs. All receptors come from a man between 35 and 55 years old in good health and CMV-seronegative.

V usage is TRBV9 and J usage is TRBJ2-3; possible D gene TRBD1, 6 bases. CDR3 length: 15 amino acids. Germline CDR1 SGDLS, CDR2 YYNGEE. Trimming left V 0 bases short and J 0 bases short, with 8 bases between. CDR3 sequence: CASSVVGASTDTQYF. CDR3 coding DNA: TGTGCCAGCAGCGTAGTGGGGGCGAGCACAGATACGCAGTATTTT.

The V and J genes are TRBV4-1 and TRBJ1-2; D gene ambiguous. With 3 bases removed from V and 8 bases from J, the gap between germline ends came to 13 bases. The germline V gene has CDR1 MGHRA and CDR2 YSYEKL. This CDR3 has 13 residues. The CDR3 DNA is TGCGCCAGCAGCCACTCTCCCCTCCCCGGCTACACCTTC. Translation gives CASSHSPLPGYTF.

This chain uses TRBV7-9 with TRBJ1-1, with a possible D match to TRBD1 (5 bases). CDR1 SEHNR and CDR2 FQNEAQ come from the germline V gene (reference sequence). The germline V and J ends were trimmed by 1 base and 3 bases, with 15 bases remaining between them. The CDR3 is made up of 16 amino acids. CDR3 sequence: CASSLVLGREDTEAFF. CDR3 in DNA: TGTGCCAGCAGCTTAGTCCTAGGCAGGGAGGACACTGAAGCTTTCTTT.

The CDR3 reads CASSLVPPRVGAGEEKLFF. CDR3 nucleotides: TGTGCCAGCAGCTTAGTCCCCCCCCGAGTGGGGGCTGGGGAGGAAAAACTGTTTTTT. The rearrangement uses TRBV7-8 and TRBJ1-4, with D possibly TRBD1 on 6 matching bases. Germline CDR1 SGHVS, CDR2 FQNEAQ. Trimming removed 1 base from V and 8 bases from J, with 26 bases in between. The CDR3 has 19 residues.

The V call is TRBV19, the J call TRBJ1-1; 8 bases match TRBD1. Germline values: CDR1 LNHDA, CDR2 SQIVND (reference sequence). CDR3 size: 14 residues. Trimming removed 7 bases from V and 1 base from J; junction bases left unmatched: 5. The CDR3 bases are TGTGCCAGTACTCAGGACAGGGCGAACACTGAAGCTTTCTTT. Translating it yields CASTQDRANTEAFF.

The rearrangement uses TRBV7-3 and TRBJ2-3; the match to TRBD2 covers 8 bases. The CDR3 is 16 residues long. Looked up from germline, CDR1 is SGHTA and CDR2 is FQGTGA. The trim removed 5 bases at V and 3 bases at J, leaving 10 bases unmatched. CDR3 residues: CASSRTPGLGTDTQYF. DNA for the CDR3: TGTGCCAGCAGCCGTACACCGGGACTAGGTACAGATACGCAGTATTTT.

This chain connects TRBV2 to TRBJ2-5; 7 nucleotides line up with TRBD1. The ends lost 7 bases at V and 5 bases at J; junction bases unmatched: 7. The CDR3 length is 13 residues. Germline V gene sequence: CDR1 SNHLY, CDR2 FYNNEI. This chain's CDR3 is CASIPQGPETQYF. The CDR3, as DNA: TGTGCCAGCATCCCACAGGGGCCGGAGACCCAGTACTTC.

This chain uses TRBV30 with TRBJ1-1; 7 positions match TRBD1. In germline, CDR1 is GTSNPN, CDR2 SVGIG (reference sequence). CDR3 length equals 12 residues. The J segment lost 7 bases and the V segment lost 3 bases, leaving 5 bases of the junction unmatched. CDR3 protein: CAWSYRGFEAFF. In nucleotides, the CDR3 is TGTGCCTGGAGCTACAGGGGATTTGAAGCTTTCTTT.

The rearrangement links TRBV7-9 to TRBJ1-1, with 10 bases matching TRBD1. The germline CDR1 and CDR2 sequences are SEHNR and FQNEAQ (reference sequence). This CDR3 is 15 amino acids long. The V segment lost 5 bases and the J segment 5 bases; nucleotides outside the gene matches: 8. Written as DNA, the CDR3 is TGTGCCAGCAGCGACCGGGACAGGGGAATTACTGAAGCTTTCTTT. This codes for CASSDRDRGITEAFF.

V gene TRBV28 combines with J gene TRBJ2-5, with D perhaps matching TRBD1 (6 bases). Germline lookup yields CDR1 MDHEN and CDR2 SYDVKM. There are 12 residues in the CDR3. The V and J ends lost 3 bases and 13 bases respectively, with 15 bases between them. The CDR3 nucleotides read TGTGCCAGCAGTTTTCTTCGAAGGGGGAGGTACTTC. As protein: CASSFLRRGRYF.

This clone is a singleton in its sample. Other DNA sequences within the sample encode an identical CDR3. The rearrangement joins TRBV9 to TRBJ1-3; unclear D gene. The CDR3 has 14 residues. CDR1 is SGDLS, CDR2 YYNGEE, per germline. V was shortened by 0 bases and J by 0 bases, with 4 bases between the two germline ends. CDR3 in DNA: TGTGCCAGCAGCGTAGGGAGCTCTGGAAACACCATATATTTT. Residues: CASSVGSSGNTIYF.

The chain links TRBV29-1 to TRBJ2-5, with D maybe TRBD1 (7 bases). The assigned J gene may be wrong: the sequence end matches TRBJ2-7 better. The germline V gene has CDR1 SQVTM and CDR2 ANQGSEA. This CDR3 comprises 13 residues. CDR3 bases: TGCAGCGTTGATGCAGGGGGAGGTTACGAGCAGTACTTC. Protein product: CSVDAGGGYEQYF.

CDR3 sequence reads: CASSPGQGSNQPQHF. The CDR3, as DNA: TGTGCCAGCAGCCCGGGACAGGGGAGCAATCAGCCCCAGCATTTT. This chain joins TRBV9 and TRBJ1-5; 10 positions match TRBD1. The CDR3 is 15 residues long. Germline-derived CDR1 and CDR2 are SGDLS and YYNGEE. V was clipped by 4 bases and J by 1 base; unmatched bases: 2.

The rearrangement joins TRBV5-5 to TRBJ1-2, with D perhaps TRBD1 (6 bases). The germline CDR1 and CDR2 sequences are SGHKS and YYEKEE (reference sequence). The CDR3 is 14 residues long. The V and J ends lost 1 base and 4 bases respectively, with 11 bases between them. CDR3 sequence (DNA): TGTGCCAGCAGCTTGAGAACAGGGCCCTATGGCTACACCTTC. Protein sequence: CASSLRTGPYGYTF. Using reference TRBV5-5 and TRBJ1-2 for the parts outside the CDR3, the full variable domain is DAGVTQSPTHLIKTRGQQVTLRCSPISGHKSVSWYQQVLGQGPQFIFQYYEKEERGRGNFPDRFSARQFPNYSSELNVNALLLGDSALYLCASSLRTGPYGYTFGSGTRLTVV.

The gene calls are TRBV6-1 and TRBJ2-1; D is perhaps TRBD2 (6 bases). CDR1 is MNHNS and CDR2 is SASEGT in the germline V gene. Trimming pared 4 bases from V and 1 base from J, leaving 11 bases between. This CDR3 region has 15 residues. The CDR3 is CASSAQEGSYNEQFF. The CDR3 coding sequence is TGTGCCAGCAGTGCGCAGGAGGGGTCCTACAATGAGCAGTTCTTC.

The rearrangement uses TRBV30 and TRBJ1-1; possible D gene TRBD1, 6 bases. CDR3 length: 13 amino acids. V was trimmed by 3 bases and J by 1 base, leaving 9 bases between them. The V gene's germline CDR1 is GTSNPN and CDR2 SVGIG (reference sequence). The CDR3 loop is CAWRRTENTEAFF. The CDR3 DNA is TGTGCCTGGAGGAGGACAGAGAACACTGAAGCTTTCTTT.